This passage covers 12 T cell receptor beta chains from one sample sequenced in a study of metastatic and nonmetastatic thyroid tumors. TCRdb re-clonotyped the PCR reads via MiXCR. This table has around 45,000 clones, roughly 3.1% appearing once. Patients underwent thyroid surgery, and none had received any treatment before it. Input material: blood. All receptors come from a female donor with papillary thyroid cancer or a benign thyroid nodule (not recorded which). Some clones in this sample may be carry-over from other donors' samples.

This clone was counted only a few times. The V and J genes are TRBV20-1 and TRBJ2-7; 10 bases fit TRBD2. The CDR3 consists of 14 residues. V shed 5 bases and J 3 bases; nucleotides not matched to a gene: 7. Looked up from germline, CDR1 is DFQATT and CDR2 is SNEGSKA (reference sequence). CDR3: CSAYSGTSDYEQYF. CDR3 nucleotide sequence: TGCAGTGCTTATAGCGGGACTAGCGACTACGAGCAGTACTTC.

The chain joins TRBV28 to TRBJ1-1; 10 nucleotides agree with TRBD1. V dropped 5 bases and J dropped 1; count of bases not matched to a gene: 10. The CDR3 sequence is 17 residues long. Germline assignment: CDR1 MDHEN and CDR2 SYDVKM. CDR3 sequence reads: CASSPPGQGRGNTEAFF. CDR3 DNA: TGTGCCAGCAGTCCGCCGGGACAGGGGAGGGGGAACACTGAAGCTTTCTTT.

The sample holds a few counts of this clone. The chain combines TRBV5-1 with TRBJ2-2; 11 nucleotides align to TRBD1. Unmatched junction bases numbered 9, after V lost 5 bases and J lost 3 bases. The CDR3 runs 17 residues. The germline gives CDR1 SGHRS, CDR2 YFSETQ. CDR3 bases: TGCGCCAGCAGTTGGACAGGGGGCGGGACTGACACCGGGGAGCTGTTTTTT. It yields the protein CASSWTGGGTDTGELFF.

This clone was counted many times. The chain carries TRBV20-1 and TRBJ1-5; tentative D call: TRBD1 (5 bases). Trimming took 0 bases from V and 7 from J, leaving 10 bases between them. CDR3 length: 13 amino acids. Germline-derived CDR1 and CDR2 are DFQATT and SNEGSKA (reference sequence). The DNA for the CDR3 is TGCAGTGCTAGAGAGGGGGGAGGACAGCCCCAGCATTTT. It codes for CSAREGGGQPQHF.

CDR3 sequence reads: CASSPTGGSIISNQPQHF. Here the CDR3 DNA reads TGTGCCAGCAGCCCTACAGGGGGGAGCATTATTAGCAATCAGCCCCAGCATTTT. The genes are TRBV27 and TRBJ1-5; TRBD1 aligns across 8 bases. J was trimmed by 0 bases and V by 6 bases; bases with no gene match: 13. This CDR3 is built from 18 residues. The germline V gene encodes CDR1 MNHEY and CDR2 SMNVEV (reference sequence).

The chain links TRBV25-1 to TRBJ1-4; D is unclear. Germline V lookup: CDR1 MGHDK, CDR2 SYGVNS. This CDR3 comprises 15 residues. V lost 6 bases and J 1 base, leaving 12 bases between the germline ends. Written as DNA, the CDR3 is TGTGCCAGCAGCCCCCGACCGGAAACTAATGAAAAACTGTTTTTT. Its translation: CASSPRPETNEKLFF.

The rearrangement links TRBV7-2 to TRBJ1-4, with TRBD1 matching 8 bases. This CDR3 comprises 13 residues. With V trimmed by 4 bases and J by 8 bases, 3 bases remained unmatched. Per germline, CDR1 SGHTA and CDR2 FQGNSA. The CDR3 loop reads CASSSDRAEKLFF. The CDR3 coding sequence is TGTGCCAGCAGCTCGGACAGGGCAGAAAAACTGTTTTTT.

This clone appeared many times. The chain is built from TRBV28 and TRBJ2-7, with 8 positions matching TRBD1. Germline V gives CDR1 MDHEN, CDR2 SYDVKM. The CDR3 spans 15 residues. The V gene end was trimmed by 3 bases and the J gene end by 2 bases; junction bases not matched to a gene: 6. CDR3 amino acids: CASSFSRGRTYEQYF. In DNA form, the CDR3 reads TGTGCCAGCAGTTTCTCCAGGGGGCGAACCTACGAGCAGTACTTC.

The chain uses TRBV20-1 and TRBJ2-2, with D uncertain. CDR1 and CDR2 from the germline V gene are DFQATT and SNEGSKA (reference sequence). This CDR3 spans 11 amino acids. V shed 6 bases and J shed 6 bases, with 8 bases lying between them. The CDR3: CSAAGPGELFF. The CDR3 DNA reads as TGCAGTGCCGCAGGTCCCGGGGAGCTGTTTTTT.

This clone was observed a few times. This sequence joins TRBV24-1 and TRBJ2-7, with TRBD2 as a possible D gene (5 bases). V was clipped by 0 bases and J by 7 bases, with 6 bases between them. This CDR3 has 12 residues. The germline CDR1 and CDR2 sequences are KGHDR and SFDVKD. The CDR3 bases are TGTGCCACCAGTGATTTGTCGGGGGAGCAGTACTTC. The encoded protein is CATSDLSGEQYF.

This clone was counted at least ten times. V and J are TRBV14 and TRBJ2-1; 8 nucleotides agree with TRBD2. There are 15 residues in the CDR3. The germline V gene has CDR1 SGHDN and CDR2 FVKESK. Trimming at V came to 5 bases and at J to 5 bases, leaving 8 bases not matched to a gene. The CDR3 sequence is CASSKGLESNNEQFF. In DNA, the CDR3 is TGTGCCAGCAGCAAGGGACTAGAGAGTAACAATGAGCAGTTCTTC.

In its sample, this clone was seen many times. The rearrangement uses TRBV9 and TRBJ2-7; D gene unclear. Per the germline V gene, CDR1 is SGDLS and CDR2 is YYNGEE. V shed 0 bases and J shed 2 bases, with 9 bases lying between them. This CDR3 is built from 14 residues. CDR3 amino acids: CASSVGAGAYEQYF. CDR3 coding DNA: TGTGCCAGCAGCGTAGGGGCAGGAGCCTACGAGCAGTACTTC. Using reference TRBV9 and TRBJ2-7 for the parts outside the CDR3, the full variable domain is DSGVTQTPKHLITATGQRVTLRCSPRSGDLSVYWYQQSLDQGLQFLIQYYNGEERAKGNILERFSAQQFPDLHSELNLSSLELGDSALYFCASSVGAGAYEQYFGPGTRLTVT.